The present T cell receptor beta chain was sequenced within a study of cytomegalovirus exposure and HLA in healthy donors. V lost 1 base, J lost 3 bases, and 1 base stayed unmatched. CDR3 length: 15 residues. Germline CDR1 reads SGHVS; CDR2 reads FQNEAQ. Primers for the PCR totalled 60 Vbeta and 13 Jbeta. The data were produced by immunoSEQ multiplex PCR, yet TCRdb's version contains in-frame clones alone and is incomplete. The repertoire holds around 180,000 clones, with under 90% as singletons. This receptor was obtained from a man aged 25-45 years in good health and CMV-seropositive. This chain joins TRBV7-8 and TRBJ1-1, with TRBD1 identical over 11 bases. The source material was PBMCs. The CDR3 reads CASSLGTGGHTEAFF. DNA of the CDR3: TGTGCCAGCAGCTTAGGGACAGGGGGCCACACTGAAGCTTTCTTT.